These 4 T cell receptor beta chains originate from one sample sequenced in a study of response to subunit inactivated influenza vaccine. TCRdb redid the calling of the RT-PCR reads with MiXCR, one entry per CDR3 protein. The data show 550,000 to 650,000 distinct CDR3 sequences, roughly 12% seen once. The specimen comprised PBMCs from blood, sampled on the day of vaccination. These receptors originate from a man aged 50 to 60 who received an inactivated influenza vaccine.

The V gene is TRBV27, the J gene TRBJ2-3; a weak D match, TRBD1 (6 bases). Looked up from germline, CDR1 is MNHEY and CDR2 is SMNVEV (reference sequence). V shed 6 bases and J shed 2 bases, with 12 bases lying between them. The length of the CDR3 is 14 residues. CDR3 sequence: CASRDSPITDTQYF. The CDR3 DNA follows: TGTGCCAGCAGGGACAGTCCCATCACAGATACGCAGTATTTT.

The genes are TRBV5-4 and TRBJ2-7; 7 positions agree with TRBD2. The J segment lost 2 bases and the V segment lost 4 bases, leaving 9 bases of the junction unmatched. The CDR3 is 15 amino acids. CDR1 and CDR2 from the germline V gene are SGHNT and YYREEE (reference sequence). CDR3 region: CASSTASGFAYEQYF. CDR3 sequence (DNA): TGTGCCAGCAGCACGGCTAGCGGCTTTGCCTACGAGCAGTACTTC. The whole variable domain, filled in from reference TRBV5-4 and TRBJ2-7, reads ETGVTQSPTHLIKTRGQQVTLRCSSQSGHNTVSWYQQALGQGPQFIFQYYREEENGRGNFPPRFSGLQFPNYSSELNVNALELDDSALYLCASSTASGFAYEQYFGPGTRLTVT.

The V gene is TRBV7-6, the J gene TRBJ2-3; 11 bases align to TRBD2. V shed 5 bases and J 4 bases; nucleotides not matched to a gene: 5. This CDR3 has 15 residues. CDR1 is SGHVS and CDR2 is FNYEAQ in the germline V gene. CDR3: CASSGTSGRSDTQYF. In DNA, the CDR3 is TGTGCCAGCAGCGGAACTAGCGGGAGATCAGATACGCAGTATTTT.

In DNA, the CDR3 is TGCGCCAGCAGCCAATCAGGGGTCCCTGAAGCTTTCTTT. Translated, it gives CASSQSGVPEAFF. This sequence joins TRBV4-1 and TRBJ1-1; D may be TRBD1 (6 bases). The CDR3 loop spans 13 amino acids. Deletions cut 2 bases from V and 6 bases from J, with 10 bases between. In germline, CDR1 is MGHRA, CDR2 YSYEKL.